This TCR beta chain derives from a study of early T cells in non-severe SARS-CoV-2 infection. For the study at large: The input, bulk RNA from unsorted whole blood, was sequenced, and chains were unpaired. Study observations and caveats: VDJdb matching skewed toward anti-spike CD8 responses, missing private and CD4 specificities.

About this clonotype: The target antigen is unknown.

Separate cDNA molecules each had unique molecular identifiers attached to them. TCRdb ran MiXCR on the 5' RACE reads and lists one entry per CDR3 protein. Here the sample spans approximately 77,000 distinct CDR3 sequences, approximately 5% being singletons. The CDR3 extends over 13 amino acids. The germline V gene encodes CDR1 MGHRA and CDR2 YSYEKL. V was cut by 6 bases and J by 2 bases, with 9 bases left in between. Here the sequenced sample was whole blood, taken at baseline. The chain has TRBV4-1 and TRBJ2-3; D might be TRBD2 (5 bases). This clonotype was obtained from an adult who was a healthcare worker with PCR-confirmed SARS-CoV-2 infection or an uninfected control (not recorded which). CDR3: CASRPTNTDTQYF. CDR3 bases: TGCGCCAGCAGGCCGACTAACACAGATACGCAGTATTTT.